This TCR beta chain appears in the sequencing data of a study of T cells after yellow fever vaccination. Note on this clonotype: What it binds is unknown.

Each CDR3 protein is one row after TCRdb ran MiXCR on the 5' RACE reads. The sample lists about 310,000 distinct CDR3 sequences, roughly 4% seen once, with around 20% in the top ten. Study-wide points: Primary-vaccination clones mostly resurfaced post-booster (about 95% CD4, about 87% CD8).

With 9 bases removed from V and 5 bases from J, the gap between germline ends came to 23 bases. CDR3 length equals 15 residues. CDR1 is SGHRS and CDR2 is YFSETQ in the germline V gene. The material sequenced was PBMCs, taken on the day of the yellow fever booster vaccination. The rearrangement links TRBV5-1 to TRBJ1-2, with unresolved D. The receptor was derived from a man younger than 35 who received the YFV17D yellow fever vaccine. The CDR3, as DNA: TGCGCCACCCACCTTGTCGGATCCGCGCCGTATGGCTACACCTTC. Encoded protein: CATHLVGSAPYGYTF.